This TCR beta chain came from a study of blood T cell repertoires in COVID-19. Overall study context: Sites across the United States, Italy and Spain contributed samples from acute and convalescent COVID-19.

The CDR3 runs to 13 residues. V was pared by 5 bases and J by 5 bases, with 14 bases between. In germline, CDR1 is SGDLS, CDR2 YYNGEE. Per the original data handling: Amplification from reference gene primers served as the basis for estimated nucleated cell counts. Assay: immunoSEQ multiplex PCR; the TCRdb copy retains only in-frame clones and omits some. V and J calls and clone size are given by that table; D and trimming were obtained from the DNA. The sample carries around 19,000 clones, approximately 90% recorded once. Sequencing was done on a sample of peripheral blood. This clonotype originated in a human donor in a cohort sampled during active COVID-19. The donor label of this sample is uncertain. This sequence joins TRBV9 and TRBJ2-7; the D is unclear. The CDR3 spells CASSYTQVDEQYF. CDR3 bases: TGTGCCAGCAGTTATACTCAGGTGGACGAGCAGTACTTC.